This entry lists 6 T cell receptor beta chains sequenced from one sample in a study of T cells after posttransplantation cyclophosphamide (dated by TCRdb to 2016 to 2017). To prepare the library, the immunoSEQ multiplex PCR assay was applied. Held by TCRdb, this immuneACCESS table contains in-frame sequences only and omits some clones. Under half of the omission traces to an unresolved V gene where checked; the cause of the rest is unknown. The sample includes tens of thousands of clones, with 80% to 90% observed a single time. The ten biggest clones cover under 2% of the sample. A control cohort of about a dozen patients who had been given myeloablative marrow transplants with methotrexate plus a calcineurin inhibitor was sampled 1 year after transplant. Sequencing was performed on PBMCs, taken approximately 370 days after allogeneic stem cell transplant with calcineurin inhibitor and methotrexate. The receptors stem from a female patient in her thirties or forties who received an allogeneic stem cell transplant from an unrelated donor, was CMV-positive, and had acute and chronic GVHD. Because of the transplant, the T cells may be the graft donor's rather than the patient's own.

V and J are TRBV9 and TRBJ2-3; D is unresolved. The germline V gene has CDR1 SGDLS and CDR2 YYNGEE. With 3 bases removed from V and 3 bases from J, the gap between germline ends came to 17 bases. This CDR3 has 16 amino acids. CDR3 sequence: CASSASESASTDTQYF. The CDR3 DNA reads TGTGCCAGCAGCGCCTCAGAATCCGCCTCGACAGATACGCAGTATTTT.

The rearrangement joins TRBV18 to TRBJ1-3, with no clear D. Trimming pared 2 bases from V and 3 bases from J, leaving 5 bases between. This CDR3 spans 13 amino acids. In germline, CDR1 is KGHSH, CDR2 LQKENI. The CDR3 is CASSPEDGNTIYF. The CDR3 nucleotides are TGTGCCAGCTCACCAGAGGATGGAAACACCATATATTTT.

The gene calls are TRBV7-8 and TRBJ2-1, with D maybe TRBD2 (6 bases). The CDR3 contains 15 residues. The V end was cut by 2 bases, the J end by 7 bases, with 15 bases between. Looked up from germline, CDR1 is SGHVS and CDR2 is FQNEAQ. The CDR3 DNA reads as TGTGCCAGCAGCTTAATACTAGCTGGGGGGAATGAGCAGTTCTTC. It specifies CASSLILAGGNEQFF.

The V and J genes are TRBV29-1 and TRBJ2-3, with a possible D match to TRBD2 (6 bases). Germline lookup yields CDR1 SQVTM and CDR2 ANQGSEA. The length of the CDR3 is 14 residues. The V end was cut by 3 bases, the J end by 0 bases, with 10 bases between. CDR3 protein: CSVERGASTDTQYF. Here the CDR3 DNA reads TGCAGCGTTGAGCGCGGGGCTAGCACAGATACGCAGTATTTT.

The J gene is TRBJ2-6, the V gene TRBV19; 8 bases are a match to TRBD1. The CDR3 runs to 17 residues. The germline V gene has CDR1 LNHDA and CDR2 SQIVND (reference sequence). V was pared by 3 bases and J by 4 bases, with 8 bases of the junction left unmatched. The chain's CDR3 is CASSIIQGAIGANVLTF. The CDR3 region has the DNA TGTGCCAGTAGTATCATTCAGGGGGCCATAGGGGCCAACGTCCTGACTTTC.

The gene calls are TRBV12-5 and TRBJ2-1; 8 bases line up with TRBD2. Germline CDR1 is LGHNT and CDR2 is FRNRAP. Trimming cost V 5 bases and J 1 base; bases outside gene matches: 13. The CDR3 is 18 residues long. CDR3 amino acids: CASGPVIAGIASYNEQFF. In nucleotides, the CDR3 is TGTGCTAGTGGTCCCGTGATAGCGGGAATAGCGTCCTACAATGAGCAGTTCTTC.